Listed below are T cell receptor beta chains from one sample, sequenced in a study of CD8+CD57+ T cells in acquired aplastic anemia. One entry per CDR3 protein, called by TCRdb with MiXCR from the reads. The data show roughly 190,000 distinct CDR3 sequences, 50% to 55% seen once. Sequenced sample: sorted CD4+, CD8+, or CD8+CD57+ T cells (not recorded which) from PBMCs. These receptors all come from a human donor in good health, serving as a control. Both conserved end residues are part of each CDR3. D genes are given only for firm matches. Only part of the rows carry a size: once, few, many, or a class if the clone is expanded.

V gene: TRBV2
J gene: TRBJ2-1
clone size: once
D gene: NA
CDR3 protein: CASSETTSREQFF
CDR3 DNA: TGTGCCAGCAGTGAAACAACTAGCCGTGAGCAGTTCTTC

V gene: TRBV24-1
J gene: TRBJ1-2
clone size: NA
D gene: NA
CDR3 protein: CATSDSDIREGYTF
CDR3 DNA: TGTGCCACCAGTGACTCTGACATAAGAGAAGGCTACACCTTC

V gene: TRBV20-1
J gene: TRBJ2-3
clone size: NA
D gene: TRBD2
CDR3 protein: CSATLAGGGTDTQYF
CDR3 DNA: TGCAGTGCTACCCTAGCGGGGGGGGGCACAGATACGCAGTATTTT

V gene: TRBV7-2
J gene: TRBJ2-7
clone size: NA
D gene: NA
CDR3 protein: CASSYDRQSYEQYF
CDR3 DNA: TGTGCCAGCAGCTACGACAGGCAAAGCTACGAGCAGTACTTC

V gene: TRBV7-2
J gene: TRBJ1-3
clone size: many
D gene: NA
CDR3 protein: CASIQGVGNTIYF
CDR3 DNA: TGTGCCAGCATCCAGGGCGTTGGAAACACCATATATTTT

V gene: TRBV7-2
J gene: TRBJ2-7
clone size: NA
D gene: NA
CDR3 protein: CASSARTGRWEQYF
CDR3 DNA: TGTGCCAGCAGCGCTCGGACGGGCAGGTGGGAGCAGTACTTC

V gene: TRBV28
J gene: TRBJ1-4
clone size: NA
D gene: NA
CDR3 protein: CASSLEATNEKLFF
CDR3 DNA: TGTGCCAGCAGTTTAGAGGCAACTAATGAAAAACTGTTTTTT

V gene: TRBV25-1
J gene: TRBJ2-5
clone size: NA
D gene: NA
CDR3 protein: CASSESRETQYF
CDR3 DNA: TGTGCCAGCAGTGAATCCCGAGAGACCCAGTACTTC

V gene: TRBV5-1
J gene: TRBJ2-7
clone size: many
D gene: NA
CDR3 protein: CASGGTDTYEQYF
CDR3 DNA: TGCGCCAGCGGAGGGACTGACACCTACGAGCAGTACTTC

V gene: TRBV2
J gene: TRBJ2-3
clone size: few
D gene: NA
CDR3 protein: CASSTPTPTGLDTQYF
CDR3 DNA: TGTGCCAGCAGTACACCGACTCCAACGGGACTAGATACGCAGTATTTT

V gene: TRBV4-1
J gene: TRBJ2-1
clone size: NA
D gene: NA
CDR3 protein: CASSPIGGYNEQFF
CDR3 DNA: TGCGCCAGCAGCCCCATAGGAGGTTACAATGAGCAGTTCTTC

V gene: TRBV20-1
J gene: TRBJ1-1
clone size: NA
D gene: NA
CDR3 protein: CSEGLGGMRGGRNTEAFF
CDR3 DNA: TGCAGTGAAGGTCTTGGAGGAATGAGGGGGGGACGGAACACTGAAGCTTTCTTT

V gene: TRBV7-8
J gene: TRBJ1-1
clone size: NA
D gene: NA
CDR3 protein: CASSLRRLGGTEAFF
CDR3 DNA: TGTGCCAGCAGCTTGCGGCGGCTAGGGGGCACTGAAGCTTTCTTT

V gene: TRBV4-3
J gene: TRBJ2-7
clone size: NA
D gene: TRBD2
CDR3 protein: CASSRVSGGVPSYEQYF
CDR3 DNA: TGCGCCAGCAGCCGCGTTAGCGGGGGGGTTCCGTCCTACGAGCAGTACTTC

V gene: TRBV7-2
J gene: TRBJ2-7
clone size: NA
D gene: TRBD1
CDR3 protein: CASSLRQGVGTNHEQYF
CDR3 DNA: TGTGCCAGCAGCTTACGACAGGGGGTAGGAACAAACCACGAGCAGTACTTC

V gene: TRBV28
J gene: TRBJ2-7
clone size: NA
D gene: TRBD1
CDR3 protein: CACSLYGQGSEQYF
CDR3 DNA: TGTGCCTGCAGTTTATACGGACAGGGTAGCGAGCAGTACTTC

V gene: TRBV4-3
J gene: TRBJ2-7
clone size: NA
D gene: NA
CDR3 protein: CASSQWYGSYEQYF
CDR3 DNA: TGCGCCAGCAGCCAGTGGTACGGATCCTACGAGCAGTACTTC

V gene: TRBV10-3
J gene: TRBJ1-2
clone size: NA
D gene: NA
CDR3 protein: CATEKTGNYGYTF
CDR3 DNA: TGTGCCACCGAAAAAACAGGGAACTATGGCTACACCTTC

V gene: TRBV7-3
J gene: TRBJ1-1
clone size: once
D gene: TRBD1
CDR3 protein: CASSLTGTGGDTEAFF
CDR3 DNA: TGTGCCAGCAGCTTGACCGGGACAGGGGGAGACACTGAAGCTTTCTTT

V gene: TRBV5-1
J gene: TRBJ2-1
clone size: NA
D gene: TRBD1
CDR3 protein: CASSAGQGEVDEQFF
CDR3 DNA: TGCGCCAGCAGCGCGGGACAGGGGGAAGTAGATGAGCAGTTCTTC

V gene: TRBV5-1
J gene: TRBJ2-1
clone size: NA
D gene: TRBD1
CDR3 protein: CASRGTDSYNEQFF
CDR3 DNA: TGCGCCAGCAGGGGGACAGACTCCTACAATGAGCAGTTCTTC

V gene: TRBV27
J gene: TRBJ2-7
clone size: NA
D gene: NA
CDR3 protein: CASSSNRVGYEQYF
CDR3 DNA: TGTGCCAGCAGTTCAAACAGGGTAGGCTACGAGCAGTACTTC

V gene: TRBV5-5
J gene: TRBJ1-6
clone size: many
D gene: TRBD1
CDR3 protein: CASSPNRGSSYNSPLHF
CDR3 DNA: TGTGCCAGCAGCCCCAACAGGGGGAGCTCCTATAATTCACCCCTCCACTTT

V gene: TRBV5-1
J gene: TRBJ2-7
clone size: NA
D gene: NA
CDR3 protein: CASSLTGPEQYF
CDR3 DNA: TGCGCCAGCAGCTTGACAGGTCCCGAGCAGTACTTC

V gene: TRBV10-3
J gene: TRBJ1-1
clone size: many
D gene: TRBD1
CDR3 protein: CAITGQGRTEAFF
CDR3 DNA: TGTGCCATCACCGGACAGGGGCGGACTGAAGCTTTCTTT

V gene: TRBV7-6
J gene: TRBJ2-3
clone size: once
D gene: NA
CDR3 protein: CASSFQGDTQYF
CDR3 DNA: TGTGCCAGCAGCTTCCAGGGGGATACGCAGTATTTT

V gene: TRBV28
J gene: TRBJ1-6
clone size: NA
D gene: NA
CDR3 protein: CASSFPGAPLHF
CDR3 DNA: TGTGCCAGCAGTTTCCCGGGAGCACCCCTCCACTTT

V gene: TRBV2
J gene: TRBJ2-5
clone size: NA
D gene: NA
CDR3 protein: CASGRGVGAEETQYF
CDR3 DNA: TGTGCCAGCGGCCGGGGGGTGGGGGCGGAAGAGACCCAGTACTTC

V gene: TRBV20-1
J gene: TRBJ2-5
clone size: NA
D gene: NA
CDR3 protein: CSANSADHPFGETQYF
CDR3 DNA: TGCAGTGCAAATTCAGCGGACCACCCCTTTGGAGAGACCCAGTACTTC

V gene: TRBV3-1
J gene: TRBJ2-3
clone size: NA
D gene: NA
CDR3 protein: CASSPRRGPTDTQYF
CDR3 DNA: TGTGCCAGCAGCCCCCGCCGGGGGCCCACAGATACGCAGTATTTT

V gene: TRBV20-1
J gene: TRBJ2-2
clone size: NA
D gene: TRBD1
CDR3 protein: CSARDLQGPTGELFF
CDR3 DNA: TGCAGTGCTAGAGATCTACAGGGGCCCACCGGGGAGCTGTTTTTT

V gene: TRBV7-3
J gene: TRBJ2-5
clone size: NA
D gene: TRBD1
CDR3 protein: CASPNPDRGSRETQYF
CDR3 DNA: TGTGCCAGCCCGAACCCGGACAGGGGGTCTCGGGAGACCCAGTACTTC

V gene: TRBV19
J gene: TRBJ1-2
clone size: NA
D gene: TRBD1
CDR3 protein: CASNKMGQRDYGYTF
CDR3 DNA: TGTGCCAGTAACAAAATGGGACAGAGAGACTATGGCTACACCTTC